The 4 T cell receptor beta chains in this list originate from one sample, sequenced in a study of response to subunit inactivated influenza vaccine. TCRdb redid the calling of the RT-PCR reads with MiXCR, one entry per CDR3 protein. The table has around 470,000 distinct CDR3 sequences, 7.2% seen once. The source material was PBMCs from blood, sampled approximately 25 months after vaccination. The source of these receptors is a man aged 50 to 69 who received an inactivated influenza vaccine.

V gene TRBV6-1 combines with J gene TRBJ2-1; maybe TRBD1 (5 bases). V was clipped by 6 bases and J by 1 base, with 13 bases between them. This CDR3 contains 15 residues. CDR1 and CDR2 from the germline V gene are MNHNS and SASEGT. The CDR3 protein is CASSRRGVSYNEQFF. CDR3 bases: TGTGCCAGCAGCCGTAGGGGTGTGTCCTACAATGAGCAGTTCTTC.

The rearrangement links TRBV28 to TRBJ2-5; unclear D gene. This CDR3 contains 13 residues. Germline CDR1 reads MDHEN; CDR2 reads SYDVKM. With 6 bases removed from V and 4 bases from J, the gap between germline ends came to 12 bases. The CDR3 DNA reads TGTGCCAGCAGCCCGACAATACTAGAGACCCAGTACTTC. This gives the protein CASSPTILETQYF.

V gene TRBV27 combines with J gene TRBJ2-2, with 9 bases matching TRBD2. CDR1 and CDR2 from the germline V gene are MNHEY and SMNVEV (reference sequence). Trimming cost V 6 bases and J 3 bases; bases outside gene matches: 8. This CDR3 comprises 16 residues. The CDR3 nucleotides are TGTGCCAGCAGCGGCCTAGCGGGAACCCACACCGGGGAGCTGTTTTTT. This sequence encodes CASSGLAGTHTGELFF.

The rearrangement joins TRBV5-6 to TRBJ2-5, with 12 bases fitting TRBD2. Trimming removed 4 bases from V and 2 bases from J; junction bases left unmatched: 6. Germline CDR1 is SGHDT and CDR2 is YYEEEE. CDR3 length: 16 amino acids. The CDR3: CASSIGTSGLQETQYF. The CDR3 DNA reads TGTGCCAGCAGCATCGGGACTAGCGGGTTACAAGAGACCCAGTACTTC. Drawing the rest from reference TRBV5-6 and TRBJ2-5, the complete variable domain is DAGVTQSPTHLIKTRGQQVTLRCSPKSGHDTVSWYQQALGQGPQFIFQYYEEEERQRGNFPDRFSGHQFPNYSSELNVNALLLGDSALYLCASSIGTSGLQETQYFGPGTRLLVL.